This T cell receptor (beta chain) appears in the sequencing data of a study of graft-versus-host responses after intestinal transplantation. Findings of the study overall: GvH clonotypes were identified within recipient marrow, with a subset emerging first in ileum or blood.

The CDR3 extends over 15 amino acids. Germline-derived CDR1 and CDR2 are LNHDA and SQIVND (reference sequence). V dropped 3 bases and J dropped 5 bases, with 15 bases sitting between them. To note about this clone: What it binds is unknown.

Method: immunoSEQ multiplex PCR; TCRdb's copy keeps in-frame clones and lacks some. The repertoire has about 86,000 clones, roughly 90% of them found once; the top ten carry over 0.4%. The chain couples TRBV19 to TRBJ2-3, with no clear D. This TCR was sampled from a human donor who received an intestinal transplant. The sample was unstimulated CD8+ T cells sorted from spleen or lymph node cells, taken before intestinal transplant. The DNA of the CDR3 is TGTGCCAGTAGTATTATCCCCACGACTCAAGATACGCAGTATTTT. This translates into CASSIIPTTQDTQYF.